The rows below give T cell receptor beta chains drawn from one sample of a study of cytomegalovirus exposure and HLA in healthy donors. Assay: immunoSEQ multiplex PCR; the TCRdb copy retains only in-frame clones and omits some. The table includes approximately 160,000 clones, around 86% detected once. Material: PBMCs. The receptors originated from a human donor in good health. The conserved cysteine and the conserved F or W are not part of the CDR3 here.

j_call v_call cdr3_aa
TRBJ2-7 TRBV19 ASSFSWGPTYEQY
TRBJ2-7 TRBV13 ASSSSGTGFWNEQY
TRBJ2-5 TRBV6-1 ASRTEETQY
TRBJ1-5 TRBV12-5 ASGSLTEPQH
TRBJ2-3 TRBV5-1 ASRSGGGEDTQY
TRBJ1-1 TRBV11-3 ASSTGGTEAF
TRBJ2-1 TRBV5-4 ASSLVPSGGGDNEQF
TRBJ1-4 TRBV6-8 ASRANKLF
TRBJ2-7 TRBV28 ASSTVPGQGLIEQY
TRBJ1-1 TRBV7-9 ASRPYEDLMNTEAF
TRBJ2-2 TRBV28 ASSEGLAGVMNTGELF
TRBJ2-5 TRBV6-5 ASSYGAEETQY
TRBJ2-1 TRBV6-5 ASSYLGGEQF
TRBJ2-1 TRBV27 ASSSSLAGDYNEQF
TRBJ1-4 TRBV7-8 ASSLLRIAPNEKLF
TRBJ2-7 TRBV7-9 ATTPGLWDHEQY
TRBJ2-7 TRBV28 ASIISGGSSYEQY
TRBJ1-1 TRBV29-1 SAHRTGNTEAF
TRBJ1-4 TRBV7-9 ASSFYGTGVEKLF
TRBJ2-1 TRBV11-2 ASSSGLAGGQNEQF
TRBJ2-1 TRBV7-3 ASSPPGTARNEQF
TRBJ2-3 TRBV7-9 ASSLSQGGDTQY